This T cell receptor (beta chain) came from a study of blood T cell repertoires in COVID-19. Germline V gene lookup returns CDR1 SQVTM and CDR2 ANQGSEA. This CDR3 is 17 amino acids long. V gave up 6 bases and J gave up 5 bases; unmatched junction bases: 16. As originally analysed: Estimation of nucleated cell counts was performed using reference gene primer amplification. Libraries were prepared by immunoSEQ multiplex PCR; TCRdb keeps only in-frame clonotypes and omits some of them. V and J calls and clone size follow that table, whereas D and trimming were derived from the DNA. The sample lists about 130,000 clones; about 72% were seen once.

The clonotype comes from a woman between 65 and 79 years old with acute or convalescent COVID-19. This chain uses TRBV29-1 with TRBJ2-5, with TRBD1 matching over 12 bases. The source material was peripheral blood. The CDR3 here is CSVGGGGQGARGETQYF. The CDR3 nucleotides are TGCAGCGTAGGTGGAGGGGGACAGGGGGCGCGAGGGGAGACCCAGTACTTC.